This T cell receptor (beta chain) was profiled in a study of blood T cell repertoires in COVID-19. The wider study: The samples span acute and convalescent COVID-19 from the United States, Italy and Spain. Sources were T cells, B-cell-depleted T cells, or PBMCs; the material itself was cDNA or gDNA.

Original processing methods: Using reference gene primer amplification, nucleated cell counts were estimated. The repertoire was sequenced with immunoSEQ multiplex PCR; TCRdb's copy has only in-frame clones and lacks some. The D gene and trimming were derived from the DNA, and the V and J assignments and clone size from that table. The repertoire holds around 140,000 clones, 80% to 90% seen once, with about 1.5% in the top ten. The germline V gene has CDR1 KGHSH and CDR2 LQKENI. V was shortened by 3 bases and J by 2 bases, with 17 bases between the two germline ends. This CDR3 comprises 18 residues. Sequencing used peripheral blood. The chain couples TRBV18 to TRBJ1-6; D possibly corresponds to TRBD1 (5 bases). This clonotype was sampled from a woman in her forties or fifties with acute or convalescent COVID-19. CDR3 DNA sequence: TGTGCCAGCTCACCCTATCAACAGGCGGGGGCCTATAATTCACCCCTCCACTTT. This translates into CASSPYQQAGAYNSPLHF.